These 11 T cell receptor beta chains share one sample of origin, sequenced in a study of blood T cell repertoires in COVID-19. Libraries were prepared by immunoSEQ multiplex PCR; TCRdb keeps only in-frame clonotypes and omits some of them. The sample consists of more than 300,000 clones, 92% of them appearing once. The sample taken for sequencing was PBMCs or T cells enriched from blood (not recorded which). The receptors here all came from a woman aged 25 to 39 who had recovered from COVID-19.

The rearrangement links TRBV28 to TRBJ2-2, with a weak D call TRBD2 (6 bases). The CDR3 length is 14 residues. Germline CDR1 reads MDHEN; CDR2 reads SYDVKM. The ends were cut back, 8 bases at V and 3 bases at J, with 13 bases in the middle. For the CDR3, the DNA is TGTGCCAGCGAGGTTGCGGGACACACCGGGGAGCTGTTTTTT. As protein: CASEVAGHTGELFF.

This chain links TRBV7-9 with TRBJ2-1; 8 nucleotides match TRBD1. V shed 1 base, J shed 15 bases, and the junction held 5 bases outside the gene matches. CDR1 SEHNR and CDR2 FQNEAQ come from the germline V gene (reference sequence). The CDR3 extends over 12 amino acids. For the CDR3, the DNA is TGTGCCAGCAGCTTAGGGCAGGGGGCCATGTTCTTC. Residues: CASSLGQGAMFF.

This rearrangement joins TRBV7-3 to TRBJ2-1; 10 bases fit TRBD2. The CDR3 extends over 16 amino acids. V gave up 2 bases and J gave up 1 base; unmatched junction bases: 2. Germline V gene sequence: CDR1 SGHTA, CDR2 FQGTGA. The chain's CDR3 is CASSLLAGGSYNEQFF. The CDR3 coding sequence is TGTGCCAGCAGCTTATTAGCGGGAGGATCCTACAATGAGCAGTTCTTC.

DNA of the CDR3: TGTGCCAGCAGCTCCGACAGGGGGATAGCTAACTATGGCTACACCTTC. Its protein product is CASSSDRGIANYGYTF. This chain joins TRBV28 and TRBJ1-2; 9 bases line up with TRBD1. There are 16 residues in the CDR3. In germline, CDR1 is MDHEN, CDR2 SYDVKM. V was clipped by 6 bases and J by 0 bases; unmatched bases: 8.

The rearrangement uses TRBV24-1 and TRBJ1-2, with D tentatively TRBD1 (6 bases). V lost 4 bases and J lost 8, with 19 bases in between. The CDR3 contains 15 residues. Germline values: CDR1 KGHDR, CDR2 SFDVKD. The CDR3 nucleotides read TGTGCCACCAGTGAGGGGCAGGGAGCCAGGGGAGGCTACACCTTC. Translated: CATSEGQGARGGYTF.

The chain links TRBV10-2 to TRBJ2-4, with unresolved D. Germline V gene data show CDR1 as WSHSY and CDR2 as SAAADI. The CDR3 loop spans 11 amino acids. V gave up 4 bases and J gave up 8 bases, with 6 bases separating them. The CDR3 DNA reads TGCGCCAGCAGTGCGACTGACATTCAGTACTTC. It yields the protein CASSATDIQYF.

The chain has TRBV7-9 and TRBJ2-3, with D perhaps TRBD2 (5 bases). There are 15 residues in the CDR3. Germline V gene data show CDR1 as SEHNR and CDR2 as FQNEAQ (reference sequence). V was pared by 5 bases and J by 2 bases, with 14 bases between. CDR3 residues: CASSVISDNTDTQYF. The CDR3 region has the DNA TGTGCCAGCAGCGTCATTAGCGATAACACAGATACGCAGTATTTT.

A word on this clone: At the DNA level, this CDR3 is encoded by other sequences in the same sample as well. CDR3: CASSTGSYEQYF. The CDR3 nucleotides are TGTGCCAGTAGTACAGGATCCTACGAGCAGTACTTC. V gene TRBV19 combines with J gene TRBJ2-7; D gene unclear. Germline loops: CDR1 LNHDA, CDR2 SQIVND (reference sequence). The CDR3 consists of 12 residues. Trimming cost V 4 bases and J 1 base, with 5 bases left between them.

The V gene is TRBV9, the J gene TRBJ2-1; D is unresolved. The V end was cut by 0 bases, the J end by 6 bases, with 7 bases between. Germline loops: CDR1 SGDLS, CDR2 YYNGEE. The CDR3 extends over 13 amino acids. CDR3 in DNA: TGTGCCAGCAGCGTAGGTGGCCTCAATGAGCAGTTCTTC. Its protein is CASSVGGLNEQFF.

The chain carries TRBV14 and TRBJ2-1; 14 bases map to TRBD2. With V trimmed by 1 base and J by 8 bases, 10 bases remained unmatched. This CDR3 has 18 residues. Per germline, CDR1 SGHDN and CDR2 FVKESK. CDR3 sequence (DNA): TGTGCCAGCAGCCAAGGGACTGCGGGACTAGCGGGAGCCTATGAGCAGTTCTTC. Translated, it gives CASSQGTAGLAGAYEQFF.

In its sample, this clone was seen once. The genes are TRBV7-9 and TRBJ2-2, with 9 bases identical to TRBD1. Losses at the gene ends were 5 bases for V and 5 bases for J; bases not matched to a gene: 9. This CDR3 spans 16 amino acids. Germline V gene data show CDR1 as SEHNR and CDR2 as FQNEAQ (reference sequence). DNA of the CDR3: TGTGCCAGCAGCCTCAACAGGGGGCCTTTTACCGGGGAGCTGTTTTTT. It translates to CASSLNRGPFTGELFF.